Listed here are 21 T cell receptor beta chains from one sample, sequenced in a study of response to subunit inactivated influenza vaccine. Each CDR3 protein gets one entry after TCRdb re-called the RT-PCR reads with MiXCR. The sample has 610,000 or so distinct CDR3 sequences; around 15% are singletons. The sample in question was PBMCs from blood, obtained 12 days after vaccination. The receptors were gathered from a man in his fifties who received an inactivated influenza vaccine.

There are a few counts of this clonotype. This chain joins TRBV12-3 or TRBV12-4 and TRBJ2-3; 9 positions agree with TRBD2. J lost 4 bases, V lost 4 bases, and 12 bases had no gene match. CDR3 length equals 17 residues. In nucleotides, the CDR3 is TGTGCCAGCAGTTACACCTTGGCTAGCGGGAAAGCAGATACGCAGTATTTT. Residues: CASSYTLASGKADTQYF.

The J gene is TRBJ2-5, the V gene TRBV6-2 or TRBV6-3, with D tentatively TRBD2 (5 bases). CDR3 length equals 13 residues. CDR1 is MNHEY and CDR2 is SVGEGT in the germline V gene. V dropped 5 bases and J dropped 3 bases, with 10 bases sitting between them. CDR3 in DNA: TGTGCCAGCAGTCACGGGGTTAAAGAGACCCAGTACTTC. Amino acid sequence: CASSHGVKETQYF.

This clonotype came up a few times. J is TRBJ1-1 and V is TRBV7-2; unclear D gene. V was trimmed by 1 base and J by 4 bases, leaving 7 bases between them. The CDR3 is 13 residues long. The germline V gene encodes CDR1 SGHTA and CDR2 FQGNSA. CDR3 residues: CASSLEMTTEAFF. In DNA form, the CDR3 reads TGTGCCAGCAGCTTAGAAATGACCACTGAAGCTTTCTTT.

The CDR3 spells CASNQRLASEQYF. The DNA for the CDR3 is TGTGCCAGCAACCAACGACTAGCCTCCGAGCAGTACTTC. The chain links TRBV7-8 to TRBJ2-7; 7 bases line up with TRBD2. Germline trimming cut 7 bases from V and 6 bases from J; bases unmatched to any gene: 9. Germline lookup yields CDR1 SGHVS and CDR2 FQNEAQ. The CDR3 is 13 residues long. The variable domain in full, with the rest retrieved from reference TRBV7-8 and TRBJ2-7, is GAGVSQSPRYKVAKRGQDVALRCDPISGHVSLFWYQQALGQGPEFLTYFQNEAQLDKSGLPSDRFFAERPEGSVSTLKIQRTQQEDSAVYLCASNQRLASEQYFGPGTRLTVT.

The sample holds many counts of this clonotype. The chain employs TRBV12-3 or TRBV12-4 and TRBJ2-7; 10 nucleotides align to TRBD1. This CDR3 comprises 15 residues. J was trimmed by 5 bases and V by 2 bases; bases with no gene match: 6. CDR3 protein: CASSLKGQGINEQYF. CDR3 DNA: TGTGCCAGCAGTTTAAAGGGACAGGGGATAAACGAGCAGTACTTC.

This clonotype was detected a few times. The chain links TRBV27 to TRBJ2-1, with 9 bases lining up with TRBD2. V lost 2 bases and J lost 7; bases outside the gene matches: 6. In germline, CDR1 is MNHEY, CDR2 SMNVEV (reference sequence). The CDR3 consists of 15 residues. CDR3 coding DNA: TGTGCCAGCAGTTTAGGTCTAGCGGGGAAGAATGAGCAGTTCTTC. This codes for CASSLGLAGKNEQFF.

This clonotype was observed a handful of times. The genes are TRBV4-2 and TRBJ1-6; TRBD1 matches at 10 bases. Trimming cost V 5 bases and J 7 bases; bases outside gene matches: 2. Germline V gene data show CDR1 as LGHNA and CDR2 as YNFKEQ. The length of the CDR3 is 14 residues. DNA of the CDR3: TGTGCCAGCAGCGGACAGGGGGAAAATTCACCCCTCCACTTT. Its protein product is CASSGQGENSPLHF.

This clonotype occurred a few times. The V gene is TRBV6-2 or TRBV6-3, the J gene TRBJ2-7, with 9 bases lining up with TRBD2. There are 14 residues in the CDR3. The germline V gene has CDR1 MNHEY and CDR2 SVGEGT. V lost 2 bases, J lost 2 bases, and 1 base stayed unmatched. In DNA, the CDR3 is TGTGCCAGCAGTTACAGACTAGCGGCCTACGAGCAGTACTTC. Translation gives CASSYRLAAYEQYF.

This clonotype was counted only a few times. The J gene is TRBJ2-1, the V gene TRBV5-1; 10 nucleotides match TRBD1. The germline V gene has CDR1 SGHRS and CDR2 YFSETQ. CDR3 length: 15 amino acids. Losses at the gene ends were 0 bases for V and 5 bases for J; bases not matched to a gene: 2. The CDR3 nucleotides read TGCGCCAGCAGCTTGGCCGGGACAGGGGACAATGAGCAGTTCTTC. Amino acid sequence: CASSLAGTGDNEQFF. The full variable domain, its missing parts supplied by reference TRBV5-1 and TRBJ2-1, is KAGVTQTPRYLIKTRGQQVTLSCSPISGHRSVSWYQQTPGQGLQFLFEYFSETQRNKGNFPGRFSGRQFSNSRSEMNVSTLELGDSALYLCASSLAGTGDNEQFFGPGTRLTVL.

This clonotype has a handful of counts. The chain has TRBV9 and TRBJ2-7, with a weak D call TRBD2 (5 bases). The CDR3 length is 13 residues. V lost 0 bases and J lost 4, with 8 bases in between. Germline CDR1 reads SGDLS; CDR2 reads YYNGEE. CDR3 bases: TGTGCCAGCAGCGTAGCTGAGGGTTACGAGCAGTACTTC. This sequence encodes CASSVAEGYEQYF.

This clonotype occurred many times. This chain uses TRBV20-1 with TRBJ2-7; 9 nucleotides line up with TRBD1. This CDR3 has 12 amino acids. The V gene end was trimmed by 2 bases and the J gene end by 6 bases; junction bases not matched to a gene: 2. Germline CDR1 and CDR2: DFQATT and SNEGSKA (reference sequence). CDR3 amino acids: CSARNRGLEQYF. The DNA for the CDR3 is TGCAGTGCTAGAAACAGGGGGCTCGAGCAGTACTTC.

DNA of the CDR3: TGTGCCAGCTCACGGTCGAGGGGACTTTTCACAGATACGCAGTATTTT. Encoded protein: CASSRSRGLFTDTQYF. The V gene is TRBV18, the J gene TRBJ2-3, with D perhaps TRBD2 (6 bases). This CDR3 has 16 amino acids. Trimming removed 4 bases from V and 2 bases from J, with 16 bases in between. CDR1 is KGHSH, CDR2 LQKENI, per germline.

There are a few counts of this clonotype. The rearrangement joins TRBV10-3 to TRBJ1-2; no firm D call. Looked up from germline, CDR1 is ENHRY and CDR2 is SYGVKD. There are 13 residues in the CDR3. Trimming took off 4 bases at V and 2 bases at J, with 8 bases between the two ends. CDR3 region: CAISGGGNYGYTF. As DNA, the CDR3 is TGTGCCATCAGTGGCGGAGGGAACTATGGCTACACCTTC.

This sequence joins TRBV4-3 and TRBJ1-4; the D gene is possibly TRBD1 (5 bases). Per the germline V gene, CDR1 is LGHNA and CDR2 is YSLEER. V lost 2 bases and J 2 bases, leaving 9 bases between the germline ends. CDR3 size: 15 residues. DNA for the CDR3: TGCGCCAGCAGCCAATGGGGGGGTACTAATGAAAAACTGTTTTTT. Translation gives CASSQWGGTNEKLFF.

V gene TRBV20-1 combines with J gene TRBJ2-3; 12 bases map to TRBD2. Germline V gene data show CDR1 as DFQATT and CDR2 as SNEGSKA (reference sequence). This CDR3 has 18 amino acids. The J segment lost 5 bases and the V segment lost 0 bases, leaving 12 bases of the junction unmatched. The CDR3 protein is CSARDSSGGAGGLDTQYF. DNA for the CDR3: TGCAGTGCTAGAGATTCTAGCGGGGGGGCTGGGGGATTAGATACGCAGTATTTT.

This chain connects TRBV10-3 to TRBJ2-5; tentative D call: TRBD2 (7 bases). Per the germline V gene, CDR1 is ENHRY and CDR2 is SYGVKD. CDR3 length: 17 residues. Trimming took off 2 bases at V and 0 bases at J, with 16 bases between the two ends. The chain's CDR3 is CAISEAWAGAYQETQYF. As DNA, the CDR3 is TGTGCCATCAGTGAGGCCTGGGCGGGGGCGTACCAAGAGACCCAGTACTTC.

V and J are TRBV12-2 and TRBJ2-5; the D call of TRBD1 is as the table states it, not checked on the DNA. TRBV12-2 is tagged as a pseudogene. The CDR3 is 15 residues long. The CDR3 reads CASRRPRRAQETQYF. The CDR3 nucleotides read TGTGCAAGTCGCCGCCCCCGGCGGGCCCAAGAGACCCAGTACTTC.

The chain combines TRBV12-3 or TRBV12-4 with TRBJ2-7; 7 positions agree with TRBD1. The ends lost 4 bases at V and 7 bases at J; junction bases unmatched: 4. The CDR3 contains 12 residues. The CDR3 protein is CASSSGTAEQYF. The CDR3 nucleotides read TGTGCCAGCAGTTCCGGGACAGCGGAGCAGTACTTC.

This clonotype was detected only a few times. The CDR3 DNA follows: TGTGCCAGCAGCCGGGGGGCGGAGAACACTGAAGCTTTCTTT. This sequence encodes CASSRGAENTEAFF. The chain recombines TRBV7-2 with TRBJ1-1; weak D call: TRBD1 (6 bases). CDR1 SGHTA and CDR2 FQGNSA come from the germline V gene. The length of the CDR3 is 14 residues. V lost 5 bases, J lost 1 base, and 11 bases lay in between.

CDR3 sequence: CASSQDGQALKNTEAFF. The CDR3 DNA sequence: TGTGCCAGCAGCCAAGATGGGCAGGCCCTAAAGAACACTGAAGCTTTCTTT. The rearrangement joins TRBV4-2 to TRBJ1-1, with D unclear. Germline lookup yields CDR1 LGHNA and CDR2 YNFKEQ. CDR3 length: 17 residues. The V and J ends lost 0 bases and 1 base respectively, with 15 bases between them.

This clonotype has a handful of counts. The chain has TRBV4-3 and TRBJ1-1; perhaps TRBD1 as D (6 bases). The germline V gene encodes CDR1 LGHNA and CDR2 YSLEER. The CDR3 runs to 17 residues. V dropped 7 bases and J dropped 0 bases, with 21 bases sitting between them. The CDR3 loop is CASNKGPPDSMNTEAFF. As DNA, the CDR3 is TGCGCCAGCAACAAAGGACCGCCGGACAGCATGAACACTGAAGCTTTCTTT.